The rows below give T cell receptor beta chains drawn from one sample of a study of T cell changes during pregnancy in multiple sclerosis. Assay: immunoSEQ multiplex PCR; the TCRdb copy retains only in-frame clones and omits some. The sample comprises about 40,000 clones, roughly 90% of which are singletons, and around 4.1% rests with the top ten. Source: CD8+ T cells from peripheral blood mononuclear cells, taken in the first trimester of pregnancy. The receptors here all came from a female donor with multiple sclerosis, enrolled in a pregnancy study. CDR3s include the opening cysteine and the closing phenylalanine or tryptophan. D genes are given only for firm matches.

TRBJ2-6 | TRBD1 | TRBV29-1 | CSVALQGSGANVLTF
TRBJ1-6 | TRBD1 | TRBV27 | CASRDLGQGKSYNSPLHF
TRBJ2-3 | NA | TRBV7-2 | CASSHNRLDTQYF
TRBJ2-3 | TRBD2 | TRBV9 | CASSVWAGGTDTQYF
TRBJ1-2 | NA | TRBV29-1 | CSVEYPYGYTF
TRBJ1-2 | TRBD1 | TRBV11-1 | CASSYTGTGAGYTF
TRBJ2-3 | NA | TRBV14 | CASSQNQADTQYF
TRBJ1-5 | TRBD1 | TRBV9 | CASSVGDSSNQPQHF
TRBJ2-5 | NA | TRBV18 | CASSPRGAGGETQYF
TRBJ2-3 | NA | TRBV14 | CASSQGESSLTDTQYF
TRBJ2-5 | NA | TRBV29-1 | CSAWDGGETQYF
TRBJ2-7 | NA | TRBV6-1 | CASSQTGYYEQYF
TRBJ1-1 | NA | TRBV30 | CAFEEGNTEAFF
TRBJ2-7 | NA | TRBV11-2 | CASSFGQLKYEQYF
TRBJ1-1 | TRBD1 | TRBV15 | CATSRGGIFGDRGYLNTEAFF
TRBJ2-7 | NA | TRBV19 | CASSAGVHYEQYF
TRBJ1-6 | NA | TRBV27 | CASSFGGRDSPLHF
TRBJ2-7 | NA | TRBV7-7 | CASSPGHNYEQYF
TRBJ2-3 | TRBD2 | TRBV14 | CASSHRLAGVTYSSTDTQYF
TRBJ2-7 | NA | TRBV7-2 | CASSLALGHTYEQYF
TRBJ2-5 | TRBD1 | TRBV4-1 | CASSQVDRDRGGETQYF
TRBJ1-1 | TRBD1 | TRBV7-8 | CASSPGDRNTEAFF
TRBJ1-1 | NA | TRBV19 | CASSISGNTEAFF
TRBJ2-7 | TRBD1 | TRBV5-4 | CASSQYRGSYEQYF
TRBJ2-2 | NA | TRBV9 | CASRDQGTGELFF
TRBJ2-7 | NA | TRBV5-1 | CASSSLRGSSEQYF
TRBJ1-1 | NA | TRBV4-1 | CASSPPGQTEAFF
TRBJ2-3 | TRBD1 | TRBV7-9 | CASSLDLRGDTQYF
TRBJ2-2 | TRBD1 | TRBV2 | CASTSGQLTGELFF
TRBJ1-2 | TRBD1 | TRBV4-3 | CASSQTGVDGYTF
TRBJ1-1 | TRBD1 | TRBV6-6 | CASRTGGHTEAFF
TRBJ1-2 | TRBD1 | TRBV6-5 | CASRIHRGGYYGYTF
TRBJ2-2 | TRBD2 | TRBV11-2 | CASSFSQLAGNTGELFF
TRBJ2-7 | TRBD1 | TRBV7-8 | CASSLVRTGDEQYF